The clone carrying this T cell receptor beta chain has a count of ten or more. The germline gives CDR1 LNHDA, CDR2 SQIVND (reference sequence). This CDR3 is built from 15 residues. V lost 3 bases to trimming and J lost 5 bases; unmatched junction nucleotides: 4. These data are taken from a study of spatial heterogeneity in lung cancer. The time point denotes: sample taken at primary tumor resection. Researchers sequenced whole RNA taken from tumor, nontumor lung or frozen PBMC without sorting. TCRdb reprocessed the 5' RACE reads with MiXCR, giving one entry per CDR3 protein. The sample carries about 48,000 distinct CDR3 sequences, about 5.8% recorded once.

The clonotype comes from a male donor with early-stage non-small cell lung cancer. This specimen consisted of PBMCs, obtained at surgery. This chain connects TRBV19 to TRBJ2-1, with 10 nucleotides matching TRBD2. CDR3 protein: CASSIISGRNNEQFF. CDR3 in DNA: TGTGCCAGTAGTATTATTAGCGGGAGGAACAATGAGCAGTTCTTC.